This TCR beta chain derives from a study of blood T cell repertoires in COVID-19. Trimming shortened V by 2 bases and J by 7 bases, and 12 bases separated the two germline ends. The CDR3 extends over 13 amino acids. Germline lookup yields CDR1 SGHDT and CDR2 YYEEEE. The table came from immunoSEQ multiplex PCR; TCRdb's copy has only in-frame clones and leaves some out. The sample shows about 92,000 clones, approximately 79% of them seen only once. The V call is TRBV5-6, the J call TRBJ1-1; a weak D match, TRBD1 (6 bases). This clonotype originated in a woman older than 75 with active or convalescent COVID-19. Specimen: peripheral blood. The CDR3 sequence is CASSLGQFGEAFF. The CDR3 DNA follows: TGTGCCAGCAGCTTAGGACAGTTTGGTGAAGCTTTCTTT.